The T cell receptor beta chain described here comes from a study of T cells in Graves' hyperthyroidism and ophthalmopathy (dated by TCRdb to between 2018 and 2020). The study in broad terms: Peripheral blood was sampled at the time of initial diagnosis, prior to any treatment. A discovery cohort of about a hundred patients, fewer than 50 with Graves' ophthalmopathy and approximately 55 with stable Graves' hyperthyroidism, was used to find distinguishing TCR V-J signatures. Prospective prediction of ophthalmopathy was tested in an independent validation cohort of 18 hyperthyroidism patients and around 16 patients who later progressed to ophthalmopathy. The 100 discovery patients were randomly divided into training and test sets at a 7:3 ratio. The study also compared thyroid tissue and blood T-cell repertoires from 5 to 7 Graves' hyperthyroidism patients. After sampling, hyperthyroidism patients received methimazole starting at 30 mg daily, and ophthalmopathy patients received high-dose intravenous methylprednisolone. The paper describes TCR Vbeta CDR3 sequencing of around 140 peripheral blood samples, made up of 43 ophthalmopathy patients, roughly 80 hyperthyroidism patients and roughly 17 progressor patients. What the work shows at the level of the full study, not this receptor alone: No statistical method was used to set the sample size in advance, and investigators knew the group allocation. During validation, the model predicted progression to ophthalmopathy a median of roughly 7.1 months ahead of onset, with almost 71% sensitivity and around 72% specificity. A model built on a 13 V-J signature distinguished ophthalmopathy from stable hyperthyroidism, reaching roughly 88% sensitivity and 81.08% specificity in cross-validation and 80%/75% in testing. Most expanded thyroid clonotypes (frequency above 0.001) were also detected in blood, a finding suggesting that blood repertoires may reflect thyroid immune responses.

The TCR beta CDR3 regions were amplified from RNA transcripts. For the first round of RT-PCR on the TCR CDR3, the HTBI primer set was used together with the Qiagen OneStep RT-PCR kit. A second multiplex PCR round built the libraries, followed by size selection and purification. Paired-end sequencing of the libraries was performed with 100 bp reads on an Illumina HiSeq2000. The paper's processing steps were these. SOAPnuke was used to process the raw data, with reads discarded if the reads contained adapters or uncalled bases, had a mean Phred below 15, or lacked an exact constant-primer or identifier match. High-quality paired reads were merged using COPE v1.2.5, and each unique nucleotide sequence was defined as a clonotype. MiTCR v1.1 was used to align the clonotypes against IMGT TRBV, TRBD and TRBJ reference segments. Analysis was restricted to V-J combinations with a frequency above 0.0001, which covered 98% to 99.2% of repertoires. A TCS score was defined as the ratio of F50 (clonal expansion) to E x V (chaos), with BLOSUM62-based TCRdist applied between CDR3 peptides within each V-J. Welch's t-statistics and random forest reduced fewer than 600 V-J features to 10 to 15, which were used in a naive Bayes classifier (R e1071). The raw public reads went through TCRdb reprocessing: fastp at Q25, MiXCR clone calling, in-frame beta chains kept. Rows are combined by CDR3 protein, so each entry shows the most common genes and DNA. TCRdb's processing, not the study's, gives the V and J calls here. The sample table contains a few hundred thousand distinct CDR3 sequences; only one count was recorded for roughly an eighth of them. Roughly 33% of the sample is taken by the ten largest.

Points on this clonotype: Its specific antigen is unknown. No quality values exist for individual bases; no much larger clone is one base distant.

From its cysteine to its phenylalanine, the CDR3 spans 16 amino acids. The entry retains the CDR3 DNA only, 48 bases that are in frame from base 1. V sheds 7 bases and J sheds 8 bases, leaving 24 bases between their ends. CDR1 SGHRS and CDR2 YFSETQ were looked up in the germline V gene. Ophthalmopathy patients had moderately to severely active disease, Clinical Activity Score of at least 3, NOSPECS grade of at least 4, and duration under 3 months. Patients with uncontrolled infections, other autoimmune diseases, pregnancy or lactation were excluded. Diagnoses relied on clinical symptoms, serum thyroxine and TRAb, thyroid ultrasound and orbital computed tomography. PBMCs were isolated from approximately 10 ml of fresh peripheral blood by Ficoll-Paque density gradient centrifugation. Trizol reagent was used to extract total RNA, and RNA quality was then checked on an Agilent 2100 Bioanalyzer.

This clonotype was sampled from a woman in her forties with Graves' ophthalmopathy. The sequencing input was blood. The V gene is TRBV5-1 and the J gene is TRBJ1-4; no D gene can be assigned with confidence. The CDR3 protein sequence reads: CASAMMPVSPREKLFF. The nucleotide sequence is TGCGCCAGCGCTATGATGCCAGTTTCTCCAAGAGAAAAACTGTTTTTT.